This is a list of T cell receptor beta chains from one sample in a study of blood T cell repertoires in COVID-19. Only in-frame clones appear in the TCRdb table, and some are missing; sequencing was by immunoSEQ multiplex PCR. The data show 250,000 or so clones, around 83% seen once. Specimen: peripheral blood. All receptors come from a man aged 25-45 years who had recovered from COVID-19. The CDR3 runs from the conserved cysteine through the conserved F or W. The D gene is left open where the match is weak. Size is omitted from some rows. Given values are once, few, many or a class for expanded clones.

d_call: NA
clone_size: NA
j_call: TRBJ1-2
v_call: TRBV6-6
cdr3_nt: TGTGCCAGCAGTTATTCGACTCGGTCCGGCTACACCTTC
cdr3_aa: CASSYSTRSGYTF

d_call: TRBD1
clone_size: NA
j_call: TRBJ2-6
v_call: TRBV29-1
cdr3_nt: TGCAGCGTTGGCGCAGGGGGAAACTCTGGGGCCAACGTCCTGACTTTC
cdr3_aa: CSVGAGGNSGANVLTF

d_call: NA
clone_size: few
j_call: TRBJ1-6
v_call: TRBV5-1
cdr3_nt: TGCGCCAGCAGCCCCTCGTCACAGGGCAGTTCACCCCTCCACTTT
cdr3_aa: CASSPSSQGSSPLHF

d_call: TRBD1
clone_size: once
j_call: TRBJ1-2
v_call: TRBV19
cdr3_nt: TGTGCCAGTAGCCCCGGGACAGGAAATCTCGGGGACTATGGCTACACCTTC
cdr3_aa: CASSPGTGNLGDYGYTF

d_call: NA
clone_size: NA
j_call: TRBJ1-4
v_call: TRBV6-5
cdr3_nt: TGTGCCAGCAGTTACTCCGGGGGGAAGGGCGAAAAACTGTTTTTT
cdr3_aa: CASSYSGGKGEKLFF

d_call: TRBD2
clone_size: NA
j_call: TRBJ2-3
v_call: TRBV4-2
cdr3_nt: TGTGCCAGCAGCCAAGAAAGGACTAGAGTGGCAGATACGCAGTATTTT
cdr3_aa: CASSQERTRVADTQYF

d_call: NA
clone_size: few
j_call: TRBJ2-5
v_call: TRBV7-9
cdr3_nt: TGTGCCAGCAGCCCCTACGGGGGACGCCAAGAGACCCAGTACTTC
cdr3_aa: CASSPYGGRQETQYF

d_call: NA
clone_size: NA
j_call: TRBJ2-7
v_call: TRBV12-3/TRBV12-4
cdr3_nt: TGTGCCAGCAGTTTATCGGCCTACGAGCAGTACTTC
cdr3_aa: CASSLSAYEQYF

d_call: TRBD1
clone_size: few
j_call: TRBJ1-5
v_call: TRBV5-1
cdr3_nt: TGCGCCAGCAGCTCGGGACAGGGGGACAATCAGCCCCAGCATTTT
cdr3_aa: CASSSGQGDNQPQHF

d_call: NA
clone_size: NA
j_call: TRBJ2-3
v_call: TRBV18
cdr3_nt: TGTGCCAGCTCACCGGTCTTGGGACAAGATACGCAGTATTTT
cdr3_aa: CASSPVLGQDTQYF

d_call: TRBD2
clone_size: few
j_call: TRBJ2-3
v_call: TRBV5-1
cdr3_nt: TGCGCCAGCAGCTTGGCGGCTAGCGGGCAAGATACGCAGTATTTT
cdr3_aa: CASSLAASGQDTQYF

d_call: TRBD1
clone_size: once
j_call: TRBJ2-6
v_call: TRBV29-1
cdr3_nt: TGCAGCGTTGAAACAAAGGACAGGGGACGTGGGGCCAACGTCCTGACTTTC
cdr3_aa: CSVETKDRGRGANVLTF

d_call: NA
clone_size: NA
j_call: TRBJ1-6
v_call: TRBV6-1
cdr3_nt: TGTGCCAGCAGTGAAGATTTGGAGAATTCACCCCTCCACTTT
cdr3_aa: CASSEDLENSPLHF

d_call: TRBD1
clone_size: NA
j_call: TRBJ1-4
v_call: TRBV5-1
cdr3_nt: TGCGCCAGCAGCTTGCAGGGGGGCAGGACTAATGAAAAACTGTTTTTT
cdr3_aa: CASSLQGGRTNEKLFF

d_call: NA
clone_size: once
j_call: TRBJ2-6
v_call: TRBV19
cdr3_nt: TGTGCCAGCGGAGCCGATTCTGGGGCCAACGTCCTGACTTTC
cdr3_aa: CASGADSGANVLTF

d_call: NA
clone_size: few
j_call: TRBJ2-2
v_call: TRBV10-2
cdr3_nt: TGCGCCAGCAGTGAGCTTCCATCCCAGAAAACCGGGGAGCTGTTTTTT
cdr3_aa: CASSELPSQKTGELFF

d_call: TRBD2
clone_size: NA
j_call: TRBJ2-3
v_call: TRBV5-1
cdr3_nt: TGCGCCAGCAGCTTTGGAACTAGCGGGGCGCCAGATACGCAGTATTTT
cdr3_aa: CASSFGTSGAPDTQYF

d_call: NA
clone_size: NA
j_call: TRBJ2-3
v_call: TRBV10-3
cdr3_nt: TGTGCCATCTCCCGGGTGGGAACGGGCCAAGGAGGCGATACGCAGTATTTT
cdr3_aa: CAISRVGTGQGGDTQYF

d_call: NA
clone_size: NA
j_call: TRBJ2-5
v_call: TRBV6-1
cdr3_nt: TGTGCCAGCAGTGAAGCTCTAAGATGGAGCCTTGAGGAGACCCAGTACTTC
cdr3_aa: CASSEALRWSLEETQYF

d_call: NA
clone_size: NA
j_call: TRBJ2-1
v_call: TRBV9
cdr3_nt: TGTGCCAGCAGCTTGGGGGGCTCCTACAATGAGCAGTTCTTC
cdr3_aa: CASSLGGSYNEQFF

d_call: TRBD1
clone_size: NA
j_call: TRBJ2-1
v_call: TRBV2
cdr3_nt: TGTGCCAGCAGTATACAGGGGGCGCAGAGCTACAATGAGCAGTTCTTC
cdr3_aa: CASSIQGAQSYNEQFF

d_call: NA
clone_size: NA
j_call: TRBJ1-5
v_call: TRBV6-1
cdr3_nt: TGTGCCAGCAGTGAAGACGGTTCGGATCAGCCCCAGCATTTT
cdr3_aa: CASSEDGSDQPQHF

d_call: NA
clone_size: NA
j_call: TRBJ1-5
v_call: TRBV7-8
cdr3_nt: TGTGCCAGCAGCTTAGGAGTCTCCGGTGGCAATCAGCCCCAGCATTTT
cdr3_aa: CASSLGVSGGNQPQHF

d_call: TRBD1
clone_size: NA
j_call: TRBJ1-1
v_call: TRBV7-9
cdr3_nt: TGTGCCAGCAGCTTAGGGCGGACAGGGACGAACACTGAAGCTTTCTTT
cdr3_aa: CASSLGRTGTNTEAFF

d_call: TRBD1
clone_size: NA
j_call: TRBJ1-2
v_call: TRBV3-1/TRBV3-2
cdr3_nt: TGTGCCAGCAGCCTTTGGACAGGGGAGGGCTACACCTTC
cdr3_aa: CASSLWTGEGYTF

d_call: TRBD1
clone_size: NA
j_call: TRBJ1-2
v_call: TRBV11-1
cdr3_nt: TGTGCCAGCAGCACCGGACAGGATTACTATGGCTACACCTTC
cdr3_aa: CASSTGQDYYGYTF

d_call: NA
clone_size: NA
j_call: TRBJ1-2
v_call: TRBV5-1
cdr3_nt: TGCGCCAGCAGCTTGGGACAGTCAGGAGGCTACACCTTC
cdr3_aa: CASSLGQSGGYTF

d_call: NA
clone_size: NA
j_call: TRBJ2-7
v_call: TRBV29-1
cdr3_nt: TGCAGCGTTGGGCTTGCCTACGAGCAGTACTTC
cdr3_aa: CSVGLAYEQYF